This T cell receptor beta chain comes out of a study of identical twins' blood T cells. Overall study context: Roughly 6 alpha and roughly six beta libraries together yielded 54 million or so reads.

A previously described protocol, modified, built RNA-based TCR cDNA libraries. Authors' data handling: Per-library CDR3 reads ranged 2.2 to 3.6 million; clonotypes, ~95,000 to ~500,000. TCRdb itself ran the 5' RACE reads through MiXCR, one entry per CDR3 protein. The authors' filters were not applied to this entry. This sample carries fewer than 450,000 distinct CDR3 sequences, over 25% of them seen once, and the ten largest clones take 5.5% to 6.5%. In its sample, this clonotype was seen a few times. Donors were six healthy women in three monozygous twin pairs. The CDR3 contains 16 residues. The V and J ends lost 1 base and 0 bases respectively, with 10 bases between them. CDR1 is KGHSH, CDR2 LQKENI, per germline.

This chain joins TRBV18 and TRBJ1-5; D gene ambiguous. Sample: PBMCs. This TCR derives from a woman between 18 and 50 years old in good health. The CDR3 loop reads CASSPQGAHSNQPQHF. The CDR3 region has the DNA TGTGCCAGCTCACCACAGGGAGCCCATAGCAATCAGCCCCAGCATTTT.